These 18 T cell receptor beta chains originate from one sample sequenced in a study of T cell responses to AZD1222 COVID-19 vaccine. Assay: immunoSEQ multiplex PCR; the TCRdb copy retains only in-frame clones and omits some. The sample has 180,000 or so clones, around 94% seen once. Sequenced material: peripheral blood, taken on day 0 of AZD1222 vaccination. The receptors come from an adult in good health.

The CDR3 is CASRSLSTASTYEQYF. The DNA of the CDR3 is TGTGCCAGCAGGTCATTATCGACAGCGTCCACCTACGAGCAGTACTTC. The chain joins TRBV27 to TRBJ2-7; maybe TRBD1 (5 bases). CDR1 is MNHEY and CDR2 is SMNVEV in the germline V gene (reference sequence). This CDR3 has 16 residues. V lost 6 bases and J 2 bases, leaving 20 bases between the germline ends.

This chain links TRBV9 with TRBJ2-1, with D perhaps given as TRBD1 or TRBD2 (5 bases each). CDR1 is SGDLS, CDR2 YYNGEE, per germline. The CDR3 contains 15 residues. V dropped 0 bases and J dropped 3 bases, with 10 bases sitting between them. The DNA for the CDR3 is TGTGCCAGCAGCGTAGACGGGGCTATCTACAATGAGCAGTTCTTC. Its protein is CASSVDGAIYNEQFF.

The J gene is TRBJ1-2, the V gene TRBV9, with unresolved D. This CDR3 has 13 amino acids. Trimming removed 0 bases at V and 6 bases at J, with 9 bases between. The germline V gene has CDR1 SGDLS and CDR2 YYNGEE. The CDR3 DNA follows: TGTGCCAGCAGCGTAGGTGGGCGGGATGGCTACACCTTC. It is translated as CASSVGGRDGYTF. The variable domain in full, with the rest retrieved from reference TRBV9 and TRBJ1-2, is DSGVTQTPKHLITATGQRVTLRCSPRSGDLSVYWYQQSLDQGLQFLIQYYNGEERAKGNILERFSAQQFPDLHSELNLSSLELGDSALYFCASSVGGRDGYTFGSGTRLTVV.

As regards this clone: Different DNA sequences within this sample yield the same CDR3. The V gene is TRBV7-9, the J gene TRBJ2-2; D gene unclear. Trimming pared 2 bases from V and 3 bases from J, leaving 7 bases between. In germline, CDR1 is SEHNR, CDR2 FQNEAQ (reference sequence). There are 14 residues in the CDR3. CDR3 coding DNA: TGTGCCAGCAGCTTAAATACAGACACCGGGGAGCTGTTTTTT. Its protein product is CASSLNTDTGELFF.

The chain joins TRBV19 to TRBJ2-1; 7 nucleotides match TRBD2. Germline loops: CDR1 LNHDA, CDR2 SQIVND (reference sequence). The CDR3 spans 15 residues. V trimming: 5 bases; J trimming: 3 bases; junction bases outside the gene matches: 7. The CDR3 DNA reads as TGTGCCAGTAGTTGGGGCGGGAGAGGCTACAATGAGCAGTTCTTC. Amino acid sequence: CASSWGGRGYNEQFF.

This clone was recorded only once. CDR3 bases: TGTGCCAGCAACCACTACGGAAACACCATATATTTT. This translates into CASNHYGNTIYF. The gene calls are TRBV2 and TRBJ1-3; D gene unclear. The CDR3 has 12 residues. The germline V gene encodes CDR1 SNHLY and CDR2 FYNNEI. Trimming cost V 7 bases and J 4 bases, with 8 bases left between them. Using reference TRBV2 and TRBJ1-3 for the parts outside the CDR3, the full variable domain is EPEVTQTPSHQVTQMGQEVILRCVPISNHLYFYWYRQILGQKVEFLVSFYNNEISEKSEIFDDQFSVERPDGSNFTLKIRSTKLEDSAMYFCASNHYGNTIYFGEGSWLTVV.

This clone was recorded a few times. This specimen includes other DNA sequences encoding the same CDR3. The chain uses TRBV10-2 and TRBJ2-7, with 7 bases lining up with TRBD2. This CDR3 contains 13 residues. The germline V gene has CDR1 WSHSY and CDR2 SAAADI. V trimming: 4 bases; J trimming: 3 bases; junction bases outside the gene matches: 3. The CDR3 coding sequence is TGCGCCAGCAGTGGAGGCGGGAGCTACGAGCAGTACTTC. The encoded protein is CASSGGGSYEQYF.

The chain joins TRBV29-1 to TRBJ1-5; 12 bases line up with TRBD1. The CDR3 is 15 amino acids. Germline CDR1 SQVTM, CDR2 ANQGSEA. V shed 3 bases and J 6 bases; nucleotides not matched to a gene: 6. CDR3 region: CSVDLGQGAGQPQHF. The CDR3 coding sequence is TGCAGCGTTGATCTGGGACAGGGGGCCGGTCAGCCCCAGCATTTT.

A word on this clone: Other DNA sequences in this specimen translate into the identical CDR3. The chain combines TRBV5-4 with TRBJ1-3; D is uncertain. The CDR3 loop spans 12 amino acids. CDR1 and CDR2 from the germline V gene are SGHNT and YYREEE (reference sequence). Trimming removed 1 base at V and 4 bases at J, with 3 bases between. CDR3 nucleotide sequence: TGTGCCAGCAGCTTGCAGGGAAACACCATATATTTT. As protein: CASSLQGNTIYF.

This clone is a singleton in its sample. The chain employs TRBV4-1 and TRBJ2-1; tentatively, D is TRBD2 (5 bases). The V gene lost 0 bases and the J gene lost 4 bases, with 10 bases spanning the gap. Germline V gives CDR1 MGHRA, CDR2 YSYEKL. This CDR3 comprises 15 residues. CDR3 in amino acids: CASSQEPTSYNEQFF. The DNA for the CDR3 is TGCGCCAGCAGCCAAGAACCCACTAGTTACAATGAGCAGTTCTTC.

The rearrangement links TRBV5-6 to TRBJ2-7; D remains ambiguous. Germline assignment: CDR1 SGHDT and CDR2 YYEEEE. The V and J ends lost 0 bases and 3 bases respectively, with 10 bases between them. The length of the CDR3 is 14 residues. In DNA, the CDR3 is TGTGCCAGCAGCTTGGGCTCACTTATCTACGAGCAGTACTTC. Residues: CASSLGSLIYEQYF.

This chain connects TRBV6-4 to TRBJ1-1, with D possibly matching TRBD1 (5 bases). The CDR3 consists of 13 residues. V lost 6 bases and J lost 5, with 13 bases in between. CDR1 is MRHNA and CDR2 is SNTAGT in the germline V gene. CDR3 DNA sequence: TGTGCCAGCAGGGTAGGGGAGGGGACTGAAGCTTTCTTT. It yields the protein CASRVGEGTEAFF.

This clone was observed a single time. The chain employs TRBV29-1 and TRBJ1-2; the D gene is possibly TRBD1 (6 bases). Germline V CDR1 and CDR2: SQVTM, ANQGSEA. The germline V and J ends were trimmed by 7 bases and 5 bases, with 11 bases remaining between them. This CDR3 comprises 11 residues. The DNA of the CDR3 is TGCAGCGCCCCTCAGGGGTATGGCTACACCTTC. Protein: CSAPQGYGYTF.

Comment on this clone: Distinct nucleotide sequences in the sample also encode this CDR3. The chain carries TRBV6-5 and TRBJ2-5, with D hard to call. Germline values: CDR1 MNHEY, CDR2 SVGAGI. Trimming cost V 0 bases and J 5 bases, with 4 bases left between them. The CDR3 totals 12 residues. CDR3 DNA sequence: TGTGCCAGCAGTTACTCAAAGGAGACCCAGTACTTC. As protein: CASSYSKETQYF.

The gene calls are TRBV5-1 and TRBJ2-4; the D gene is possibly TRBD2 (6 bases). CDR1 is SGHRS and CDR2 is YFSETQ in the germline V gene. Between the trimmed V and J ends, which lost 6 bases and 7 bases, there was a span of 23 bases. This CDR3 is built from 16 residues. Here the CDR3 reads CASTLEVHQGRNIQYF. The CDR3 region has the DNA TGCGCCAGCACCTTAGAGGTCCACCAAGGGAGGAACATTCAGTACTTC.

This clone was recorded only once. The V gene is TRBV18, the J gene TRBJ1-2; D uncertain. In germline, CDR1 is KGHSH, CDR2 LQKENI. Trimming left V 2 bases short and J 7 bases short, with 14 bases between. The CDR3 is 14 amino acids. CDR3 nucleotide sequence: TGTGCCAGCTCACCAATCCGGGGAGGGCCTGGCTACACCTTC. Translating it yields CASSPIRGGPGYTF. Full variable domain (rest looked up from reference TRBV18 and TRBJ1-2): NAGVMQNPRHLVRRRGQEARLRCSPMKGHSHVYWYRQLPEEGLKFMVYLQKENIIDESGMPKERFSAEFPKEGPSILRIQQVVRGDSAAYFCASSPIRGGPGYTFGSGTRLTVV.

The V and J genes are TRBV28 and TRBJ1-1; D is unresolved. The germline CDR1 and CDR2 sequences are MDHEN and SYDVKM. Trimming removed 2 bases from V and 3 bases from J, with 4 bases in between. This CDR3 region has 12 residues. In DNA form, the CDR3 reads TGTGCCAGCAGTTTAGTATACACTGAAGCTTTCTTT. It encodes CASSLVYTEAFF.

This sequence joins TRBV27 and TRBJ1-2; D remains unclear. Per germline, CDR1 MNHEY and CDR2 SMNVEV (reference sequence). The CDR3 extends over 12 amino acids. Deletions cut 0 bases from V and 10 bases from J, with 9 bases between. This chain's CDR3 is CASSLSGLLYTF. The DNA of the CDR3 is TGTGCCAGCAGTTTATCGGGCTTGCTCTACACCTTC.